A single sample is the source of the 2 T cell receptor beta chains below, sequenced in a study of blood T cell repertoires in COVID-19. Profiling relied on immunoSEQ multiplex PCR, and the TCRdb table lists in-frame clones only, not all of them. The table lists roughly 69,000 clones, about 86% of them singletons. The source material was peripheral blood. The receptors were sampled from a man aged 50 to 60 with active COVID-19.

The gene calls are TRBV15 and TRBJ2-1, with unresolved D. The CDR3 is 14 amino acids. Trimming cost V 5 bases and J 0 bases, with 8 bases left between them. Germline V gene data show CDR1 as LNHNV and CDR2 as YYDKDF (reference sequence). CDR3 in amino acids: CATSLGRSYNEQFF. The CDR3 bases are TGTGCCACCAGCTTGGGCCGCTCCTACAATGAGCAGTTCTTC.

This clone has more than one count but fewer than ten. The genes are TRBV10-3 and TRBJ2-1, with D possibly being TRBD2 (5 bases). Between the trimmed V and J ends, which lost 6 bases and 3 bases, there was a span of 12 bases. This CDR3 region has 14 residues. CDR1 and CDR2 (germline): ENHRY, SYGVKD. This CDR3 reads CAIRYSEVYNEQFF. The CDR3 region has the DNA TGTGCCATCAGATATAGCGAAGTCTACAATGAGCAGTTCTTC.